The following is a T cell receptor beta chain sequence with its context. Libraries were prepared by immunoSEQ multiplex PCR; TCRdb keeps only in-frame clonotypes and omits some of them. Of 250,000 to 350,000 clones listed, 87% were seen once; the top ten hold 2.2%. Trimming removed 7 bases at V and 0 bases at J, with 13 bases between. From germline, CDR1 is LNHDA and CDR2 SQIVND (reference sequence). This CDR3 has 15 residues. The data were obtained in a study of blood T cell repertoires in COVID-19. Input material: peripheral blood. This TCR was recovered from a woman aged 45-60 years who had recovered from COVID-19. The chain uses TRBV19 and TRBJ1-5; a weak D match, TRBD1 (5 bases). The chain's CDR3 is CASTQGVYSNQPQHF. CDR3 sequence (DNA): TGTGCCAGTACCCAAGGGGTATATAGCAATCAGCCCCAGCATTTT.